These 25 T cell receptor beta chains share one sample of origin, sequenced in a study of shared clonotypes between healthy human individuals. The assay was immunoSEQ multiplex PCR, and TCRdb's table has in-frame clones only and misses some. The sample contains approximately 240,000 clones, over 60% of which appear only once. Sequencing input: memory CD4+ T cells sorted from blood. Documented subset: CD45RA-negative fraction. The receptor set was obtained from a young man in good health.

The rearrangement links TRBV5-1 to TRBJ2-2; D gene ambiguous. The germline V gene has CDR1 SGHRS and CDR2 YFSETQ. CDR3 length: 15 residues. V lost 0 bases and J 5 bases, leaving 11 bases between the germline ends. The CDR3, as DNA: TGCGCCAGCAGCTTGGAGGTCCCTGATACCGGGGAGCTGTTTTTT. Protein product: CASSLEVPDTGELFF.

The CDR3 DNA is TGTGCCAGCAGCCCTCTGGGGACTAGCGGGAGGGCCTACAATGAGCAGTTCTTC. Encoded protein: CASSPLGTSGRAYNEQFF. This chain uses TRBV7-2 with TRBJ2-1; TRBD2 aligns across 16 bases. Germline loops: CDR1 SGHTA, CDR2 FQGNSA. The CDR3 sequence is 18 residues long. V lost 5 bases and J lost 2; bases outside the gene matches: 6.

The chain is built from TRBV28 and TRBJ2-1, with 13 nucleotides matching TRBD2. V shed 7 bases and J 0 bases; nucleotides not matched to a gene: 9. Germline values: CDR1 MDHEN, CDR2 SYDVKM. The CDR3 sequence is 18 residues long. The CDR3 DNA reads as TGTGCCAGCACCCCCCGGACTAGCGGGAGCATCTCCTACAATGAGCAGTTCTTC. It translates to CASTPRTSGSISYNEQFF.

This chain connects TRBV28 to TRBJ1-5, with TRBD1 as a possible D gene (5 bases). Germline V gives CDR1 MDHEN, CDR2 SYDVKM. V lost 5 bases, J lost 6 bases, and 8 bases lay in between. This CDR3 spans 12 amino acids. The DNA of the CDR3 is TGTGCCAGCAGTCAGAGGGGTCAGCCCCAGCATTTT. It translates to CASSQRGQPQHF.

This chain's CDR3 is CASSLTGTNYGYTF. The CDR3 coding sequence is TGTGCCAGCAGTTTGACAGGAACTAACTATGGCTACACCTTC. The chain is built from TRBV2 and TRBJ1-2, with a weak D call TRBD1 (6 bases). From germline, CDR1 is SNHLY and CDR2 FYNNEI. Trimming stripped 5 bases from V and 0 bases from J, with 10 bases between. The CDR3 length is 14 residues.

CDR3 in DNA: TGTGCCAGCAGCTCCCGGCGGGAGCACAATGAGCAGTTCTTC. It codes for CASSSRREHNEQFF. V usage is TRBV5-8 and J usage is TRBJ2-1, with 7 bases fitting TRBD2. Germline loops: CDR1 SGHTS, CDR2 YDEGEE. There are 14 residues in the CDR3. Trimming at V came to 3 bases and at J to 5 bases, leaving 5 bases not matched to a gene.

This clone has a single count. The J gene is TRBJ2-7, the V gene TRBV2; D may be TRBD1 (6 bases). Germline-derived CDR1 and CDR2 are SNHLY and FYNNEI. The germline V and J ends were trimmed by 6 bases and 4 bases, with 13 bases remaining between them. CDR3 length equals 13 residues. The CDR3: CASSTDRLYEQYF. The CDR3, as DNA: TGTGCCAGCAGCACTGACAGGCTGTACGAGCAGTACTTC.

This chain joins TRBV15 and TRBJ2-7; either TRBD1 or TRBD2 may fit D (6 bases each). The germline CDR1 and CDR2 sequences are LNHNV and YYDKDF (reference sequence). Deletions cut 0 bases from V and 2 bases from J, with 17 bases between. CDR3 length: 17 amino acids. CDR3 sequence reads: CATSRDLGGGPPYEQYF. CDR3 DNA sequence: TGTGCCACCAGCAGAGATTTAGGGGGAGGACCTCCCTACGAGCAGTACTTC. The variable domain in full, completed from reference TRBV15 and TRBJ2-7, reads DAMVIQNPRYQVTQFGKPVTLSCSQTLNHNVMYWYQQKSSQAPKLLFHYYDKDFNNEADTPDNFQSRRPNTSFCFLDIRSPGLGDTAMYLCATSRDLGGGPPYEQYFGPGTRLTVT.

In DNA, the CDR3 is TGTGCCAGCTCACCACTTCCTCCGGGACAGGACTATGGCTACACCTTC. Translated, it gives CASSPLPPGQDYGYTF. This sequence joins TRBV18 and TRBJ1-2; 8 nucleotides align to TRBD1. CDR1 and CDR2 (germline): KGHSH, LQKENI. V lost 1 base and J lost 3; bases outside the gene matches: 7. The CDR3 extends over 16 amino acids.

This clone was counted at least ten times. The V call is TRBV5-1, the J call TRBJ2-5; perhaps TRBD2 as D (6 bases). Between the trimmed V and J ends, which lost 4 bases and 7 bases, there was a span of 17 bases. Germline V gene data show CDR1 as SGHRS and CDR2 as YFSETQ. This CDR3 is built from 14 residues. CDR3 nucleotide sequence: TGCGCCAGCAGCCCTGAAGCGGGTCTGGGGACCCAGTACTTC. This translates into CASSPEAGLGTQYF.

This clone was picked up a small number of times. The chain carries TRBV6-5 and TRBJ2-7; 8 nucleotides agree with TRBD2. CDR1 is MNHEY and CDR2 is SVGAGI in the germline V gene. The V and J ends lost 5 bases and 6 bases, in that order; junction bases with no gene match: 3. The CDR3 runs 12 residues. The CDR3 region has the DNA TGTGCCAGCAGTCCGCTAGCGGGCGAGCAGTACTTC. Protein product: CASSPLAGEQYF.

J is TRBJ1-2 and V is TRBV29-1, with 7 bases that match TRBD1. This CDR3 has 14 residues. V lost 3 bases and J lost 7; bases outside the gene matches: 11. Germline V gene lookup returns CDR1 SQVTM and CDR2 ANQGSEA. CDR3 DNA sequence: TGCAGCGTTGAGACAGGGTTCCCCCTCTTTGGCTACACCTTC. Its protein is CSVETGFPLFGYTF.

The V call is TRBV7-8, the J call TRBJ1-1; D remains ambiguous. The CDR3 spans 15 residues. The V end lost 0 bases, the J end lost 4 bases, and 12 bases lay between the germline ends. From germline, CDR1 is SGHVS and CDR2 FQNEAQ. The CDR3 DNA follows: TGTGCCAGCAGCTTAGCCCATGGACCGTCCACTGAAGCTTTCTTT. Its protein is CASSLAHGPSTEAFF. The complete variable domain, with remaining parts taken from reference TRBV7-8 and TRBJ1-1, reads GAGVSQSPRYKVAKRGQDVALRCDPISGHVSLFWYQQALGQGPEFLTYFQNEAQLDKSGLPSDRFFAERPEGSVSTLKIQRTQQEDSAVYLCASSLAHGPSTEAFFGQGTRLTVV.

The chain has TRBV11-3 and TRBJ2-1; 9 nucleotides agree with TRBD2. From germline, CDR1 is SGHNT and CDR2 YENEEA. The junction had 20 bases not matched to a gene; V was cut back by 5 bases and J by 12 bases. This CDR3 has 17 residues. The CDR3 sequence: CASSPDSGSGRGSRQFF. As DNA, the CDR3 is TGTGCCAGCAGCCCCGATAGCGGGAGTGGAAGAGGTTCTAGGCAGTTCTTC.

This clone was recorded a few times. The genes are TRBV28 and TRBJ2-7, with TRBD1 identical over 10 bases. The V gene's germline CDR1 is MDHEN and CDR2 SYDVKM. The CDR3 has 15 amino acids. V dropped 9 bases and J dropped 4; count of bases not matched to a gene: 12. This CDR3 is CASRRPRQGAYEQYF. The CDR3 DNA follows: TGTGCCAGTCGCCGGCCTAGACAGGGGGCTTACGAGCAGTACTTC.

Regarding this clone: The sample contains more than one DNA sequence encoding this CDR3. The genes are TRBV9 and TRBJ2-3; D remains unclear. The V gene's germline CDR1 is SGDLS and CDR2 YYNGEE. CDR3 size: 13 residues. With 1 base removed from V and 0 bases from J, the gap between germline ends came to 3 bases. CDR3 sequence (DNA): TGTGCCAGCAGCGTAAGCAGCACAGATACGCAGTATTTT. This codes for CASSVSSTDTQYF.

In this sample, this clone turned up once. The chain links TRBV2 to TRBJ1-5; the D gene is possibly TRBD1 (5 bases). In germline, CDR1 is SNHLY, CDR2 FYNNEI. Trimming removed 2 bases at V and 2 bases at J, with 7 bases between. CDR3 length equals 14 residues. DNA for the CDR3: TGTGCCAGCAGTGAACAAGGGGGCAATCAGCCCCAGCATTTT. Protein product: CASSEQGGNQPQHF.

This chain joins TRBV9 and TRBJ2-3; 7 nucleotides align to TRBD2. CDR3 length: 17 amino acids. CDR1 SGDLS and CDR2 YYNGEE come from the germline V gene. V lost 3 bases to trimming and J lost 1 base; unmatched junction nucleotides: 11. The DNA of the CDR3 is TGTGCCAGCAGCGACAACCCTAGCGGCGGGGGCACAGATACGCAGTATTTT. Residues: CASSDNPSGGGTDTQYF.

This clone has a single count. This chain connects TRBV5-1 to TRBJ2-5, with D uncertain. CDR1 and CDR2 (germline): SGHRS, YFSETQ. V was trimmed by 6 bases and J by 6 bases, leaving 15 bases between them. CDR3 length equals 13 residues. The CDR3 reads CASNPRSEQTQYF. For the CDR3, the DNA is TGCGCCAGCAATCCACGGTCGGAGCAGACCCAGTACTTC. Full variable domain (remainder filled in from reference TRBV5-1 and TRBJ2-5): KAGVTQTPRYLIKTRGQQVTLSCSPISGHRSVSWYQQTPGQGLQFLFEYFSETQRNKGNFPGRFSGRQFSNSRSEMNVSTLELGDSALYLCASNPRSEQTQYFGPGTRLLVL.

This clone was picked up a small number of times. The V and J genes are TRBV7-8 and TRBJ2-7; D possibly corresponds to TRBD1 (6 bases). The ends were cut back, 9 bases at V and 6 bases at J, with 15 bases in the middle. The CDR3 contains 12 residues. In germline, CDR1 is SGHVS, CDR2 FQNEAQ. CDR3 DNA: TGTGCCAGAAGCAGGGGAAAGTTCGAGCAGTACTTC. It yields the protein CARSRGKFEQYF. The whole variable domain, remainder taken from reference TRBV7-8 and TRBJ2-7, is GAGVSQSPRYKVAKRGQDVALRCDPISGHVSLFWYQQALGQGPEFLTYFQNEAQLDKSGLPSDRFFAERPEGSVSTLKIQRTQQEDSAVYLCARSRGKFEQYFGPGTRLTVT.

This clone was seen a handful of times. This chain links TRBV27 with TRBJ1-5; TRBD1 is a possible D gene (6 bases). Per the germline V gene, CDR1 is MNHEY and CDR2 is SMNVEV (reference sequence). V lost 6 bases and J lost 3, with 15 bases in between. The CDR3 runs 15 residues. The CDR3 region has the DNA TGTGCCAGCAGCCGAAACCCGGGGGCCAATCAGCCCCAGCATTTT. Translation gives CASSRNPGANQPQHF.

The rearrangement links TRBV2 to TRBJ2-1; 11 bases are a match to TRBD2. The V and J ends lost 6 bases and 8 bases, in that order; junction bases with no gene match: 12. The V gene's germline CDR1 is SNHLY and CDR2 FYNNEI. CDR3 size: 16 residues. The CDR3 is CASRRTSGYSTHEQFF. The CDR3 DNA reads as TGTGCCAGCAGAAGGACTAGCGGGTACTCCACCCATGAGCAGTTCTTC.

A word on this clone: This same CDR3 is encoded by further DNA sequences in the sample. The J gene is TRBJ2-3, the V gene TRBV5-4; D ambiguous. V lost 4 bases to trimming and J lost 4 bases, with 7 bases between them. CDR1 and CDR2 (germline): SGHNT, YYREEE (reference sequence). CDR3 size: 12 residues. CDR3 nucleotide sequence: TGTGCCAGCAGCCTGGCGGCAGATACGCAGTATTTT. Protein sequence: CASSLAADTQYF.

J is TRBJ2-7 and V is TRBV28; 7 nucleotides line up with TRBD1. The germline CDR1 and CDR2 sequences are MDHEN and SYDVKM. The CDR3 totals 17 residues. J was trimmed by 0 bases and V by 7 bases; bases with no gene match: 15. CDR3 DNA sequence: TGTGCCAGCACCTCAGGACAGGACACAAGGAGCTCCTACGAGCAGTACTTC. Translating it yields CASTSGQDTRSSYEQYF. Full variable domain (missing parts from reference TRBV28 and TRBJ2-7): DVKVTQSSRYLVKRTGEKVFLECVQDMDHENMFWYRQDPGLGLRLIYFSYDVKMKEKGDIPEGYSVSREKKERFSLILESASTNQTSMYLCASTSGQDTRSSYEQYFGPGTRLTVT.

This clone came up a few times. The chain recombines TRBV29-1 with TRBJ2-1; 10 nucleotides align to TRBD2. The CDR3 is 14 amino acids. Germline V gene lookup returns CDR1 SQVTM and CDR2 ANQGSEA. V shed 4 bases and J 3 bases; nucleotides not matched to a gene: 3. The CDR3 spells CSVAGTSDYNEQFF. For the CDR3, the DNA is TGCAGCGTTGCTGGGACTAGCGACTACAATGAGCAGTTCTTC.